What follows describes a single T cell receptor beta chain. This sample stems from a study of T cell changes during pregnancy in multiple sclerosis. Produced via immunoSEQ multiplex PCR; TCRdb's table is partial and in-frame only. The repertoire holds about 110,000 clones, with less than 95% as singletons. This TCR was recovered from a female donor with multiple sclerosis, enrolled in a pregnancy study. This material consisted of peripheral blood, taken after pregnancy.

CDR3 sequence: CASSGGQAEGGYTF. The CDR3 DNA follows: TGTGCCAGCAGCGGCGGACAGGCGGAGGGTGGCTACACCTTC. The genes are TRBV9 and TRBJ1-2, with 7 bases that match TRBD1. Germline CDR1 and CDR2: SGDLS and YYNGEE. CDR3 length equals 14 residues. The junction had 9 bases not matched to a gene; V was cut back by 3 bases and J by 7 bases.